Included here is one T cell receptor (beta chain) sequence, with context. Its cognate antigen is unknown. V dropped 4 bases and J dropped 14 bases, with 19 bases sitting between them. Germline CDR1 and CDR2: SGDLS and YYNGEE. CDR3 size: 14 residues. The data are from a study of T cell responses to AZD1222 COVID-19 vaccine. The wider study: Combined were second doses at about 4 or about 12 weeks. Broader study findings: Among the donors, most were white British and more were female, and clonal diversity was possibly underestimated. In the spike-specific TCR repertoire, nearly half reportedly target unmutated variant regions. Vaccine-related CD4 TCRs covered spike, predominating at 160-218 and 743-854.

Produced via immunoSEQ multiplex PCR; TCRdb's table is partial and in-frame only. The table records about 120,000 clones, about 91% of them present only once. Material: peripheral blood, obtained on day 0 of AZD1222 vaccination. The source of this sequence is an adult in good health. The chain links TRBV9 to TRBJ1-6; no clear D gene. In DNA, the CDR3 is TGTGCCAGCAGCCCCAGTACACGGGCGGAAACCCTCCACTTT. Amino acids: CASSPSTRAETLHF.